Below, 17 T cell receptor beta chains from the same sample are listed, as sequenced in a study of blood T cell repertoires in COVID-19. Sequencing was performed with immunoSEQ multiplex PCR; in TCRdb, only in-frame clones are kept and a portion is missing. The sample contains 200,000 or so clones, roughly 79% of which appear only once. The sequenced sample consisted of peripheral blood. The receptors derive from a woman of 80 years or more with COVID-19, enrolled during active disease.

The V gene is TRBV7-2, the J gene TRBJ2-3; 15 bases fit TRBD2. The V segment lost 5 bases and the J segment 2 bases; nucleotides outside the gene matches: 11. Germline V gene data show CDR1 as SGHTA and CDR2 as FQGNSA. The CDR3 spans 19 residues. CDR3 residues: CASSVAGTSGGLVTDTQYF. CDR3 nucleotide sequence: TGTGCCAGCAGCGTCGCCGGGACTAGCGGGGGGTTGGTCACAGATACGCAGTATTTT.

This clone is labeled as medium-sized. This rearrangement joins TRBV4-2 to TRBJ1-2; 7 nucleotides line up with TRBD1. Germline assignment: CDR1 LGHNA and CDR2 YNFKEQ. The junction had 8 bases not matched to a gene; V was cut back by 5 bases and J by 5 bases. CDR3 size: 14 residues. The CDR3 region has the DNA TGTGCCAGCAGCTCATCAGACAGGGCTTATGGCTACACCTTC. Translating it yields CASSSSDRAYGYTF.

V and J are TRBV9 and TRBJ2-7; 8 bases fit TRBD1. This CDR3 spans 15 amino acids. With V trimmed by 3 bases and J by 7 bases, 12 bases remained unmatched. The V gene's germline CDR1 is SGDLS and CDR2 YYNGEE. CDR3 sequence reads: CASSATLQGAREQYF. DNA of the CDR3: TGTGCCAGCAGCGCTACACTCCAGGGGGCGCGGGAGCAGTACTTC.

The chain carries TRBV6-5 and TRBJ2-3; 8 bases match TRBD1. With 4 bases clipped from V and 2 bases from J, the junction kept 8 bases outside the gene matches. Germline assignment: CDR1 MNHEY and CDR2 SVGAGI. This CDR3 region has 16 residues. Here the CDR3 reads CASSSPRTGTTDTQYF. DNA of the CDR3: TGTGCCAGCAGTTCCCCCAGGACAGGGACCACAGATACGCAGTATTTT.

The chain combines TRBV4-1 with TRBJ1-4; D might be TRBD1 (5 bases). V was cut by 4 bases and J by 4 bases, with 16 bases left in between. Germline V lookup: CDR1 MGHRA, CDR2 YSYEKL. This CDR3 spans 16 amino acids. The CDR3 loop is CASSRTLTADNEKLFF. In DNA form, the CDR3 reads TGCGCCAGCAGCCGCACTTTGACAGCAGATAATGAAAAACTGTTTTTT.

This chain connects TRBV9 to TRBJ1-6; 8 nucleotides agree with TRBD1. The J segment lost 7 bases and the V segment lost 6 bases, leaving 3 bases of the junction unmatched. The length of the CDR3 is 13 residues. Germline CDR1 reads SGDLS; CDR2 reads YYNGEE. The CDR3 is CASTGGWNSPLHF. CDR3 bases: TGTGCCAGCACAGGGGGCTGGAATTCACCCCTCCACTTT.

The chain employs TRBV6-1 and TRBJ1-1; D uncertain. Germline values: CDR1 MNHNS, CDR2 SASEGT. Trimming took off 5 bases at V and 6 bases at J, with 19 bases between the two ends. This CDR3 region has 15 residues. DNA of the CDR3: TGTGCCAGCAGTTTCGGACGCTTGGCGGGCTCTGAAGCTTTCTTT. It is translated as CASSFGRLAGSEAFF.

The chain joins TRBV18 to TRBJ1-4; TRBD1 matches 10 bases. Germline-derived CDR1 and CDR2 are KGHSH and LQKENI. V lost 6 bases, J lost 5 bases, and 3 bases stayed unmatched. The CDR3 totals 14 residues. The DNA of the CDR3 is TGTGCCAGCTCGCCGGGACAGGGGAATGAAAAACTGTTTTTT. Its protein is CASSPGQGNEKLFF.

J is TRBJ2-1 and V is TRBV14; 11 bases align to TRBD1. Trimming cost V 2 bases and J 9 bases; bases outside gene matches: 15. This CDR3 region has 18 residues. From germline, CDR1 is SGHDN and CDR2 FVKESK. CDR3 bases: TGTGCCAGCAGCCAACGCCGCCCCACGGGACAGGGGGAAGGTGAGCAGTTCTTC. As protein: CASSQRRPTGQGEGEQFF.

Here the CDR3 DNA reads TGTGCCAGCAGTCGGGACAGGGTCGCGGGCTACACCTTC. Residues: CASSRDRVAGYTF. The gene calls are TRBV12-3 or TRBV12-4 and TRBJ1-2, with 9 positions matching TRBD1. The CDR3 is made up of 13 amino acids. V shed 5 bases, J shed 8 bases, and the junction held 6 bases outside the gene matches.

This chain links TRBV10-3 with TRBJ1-3; 7 bases match TRBD1. The CDR3 sequence is 16 residues long. Germline V lookup: CDR1 ENHRY, CDR2 SYGVKD. Trimming at V came to 4 bases and at J to 2 bases, leaving 8 bases not matched to a gene. Here the CDR3 reads CAISGQGAMTGNTIYF. For the CDR3, the DNA is TGTGCCATCAGTGGACAGGGAGCCATGACTGGAAACACCATATATTTT.

DNA for the CDR3: TGTGCCAGCAGCTCACGGCTAGCGGGGGGAGAGACCCAGTACTTC. Amino acid sequence: CASSSRLAGGETQYF. The chain uses TRBV5-4 and TRBJ2-5; 11 bases are a match to TRBD2. CDR1 is SGHNT and CDR2 is YYREEE in the germline V gene (reference sequence). The CDR3 totals 15 residues. The V and J ends lost 3 bases and 4 bases, in that order; junction bases with no gene match: 5.

About this clone: At one end, the junction sequence differs from germline, possibly due to a read error. This chain joins TRBV7-7 and TRBJ2-1; 8 bases fit TRBD1. Germline values: CDR1 SSHAT, CDR2 FNYEAQ (reference sequence). CDR3 length equals 18 residues. The CDR3 DNA is TGTGCTAGCAGCTTACCGGGGCAGGGGGCAAGCTCCTACAATGAGCAGTTCTTC. It translates to CASSLPGQGASSYNEQFF.

This clone was detected only a few times. V is TRBV11-2 and J is TRBJ1-1, with D possibly being TRBD1 (5 bases). The CDR3 consists of 15 residues. From germline, CDR1 is SGHAT and CDR2 FQNNGV. V dropped 0 bases and J dropped 2 bases, with 10 bases sitting between them. CDR3 residues: CASSLDPGGNTEAFF. In DNA, the CDR3 is TGTGCCAGCAGCTTAGATCCGGGGGGAAACACTGAAGCTTTCTTT.

The rearrangement joins TRBV10-3 to TRBJ2-7; 10 nucleotides match TRBD1. Looked up from germline, CDR1 is ENHRY and CDR2 is SYGVKD. With V trimmed by 6 bases and J by 2 bases, 10 bases remained unmatched. The length of the CDR3 is 16 residues. The CDR3 sequence is CAIRESGQGRAYEQYF. CDR3 coding DNA: TGTGCCATCAGAGAATCGGGACAGGGGAGAGCCTACGAGCAGTACTTC.

The gene calls are TRBV19 and TRBJ1-3; D is unclear. CDR1 is LNHDA, CDR2 SQIVND, per germline (reference sequence). The CDR3 loop spans 11 amino acids. Trimming shortened V by 8 bases and J by 0 bases, and 2 bases separated the two germline ends. The CDR3 DNA is TGTGCCAGTCGCTCTGGAAACACCATATATTTT. This gives the protein CASRSGNTIYF.

The chain employs TRBV7-9 and TRBJ1-3; tentative D call: TRBD1 (6 bases). CDR1 and CDR2 (germline): SEHNR, FQNEAQ (reference sequence). There are 15 residues in the CDR3. Trimming removed 6 bases from V and 0 bases from J, with 12 bases in between. This chain's CDR3 is CASSHDRSSGNTIYF. The CDR3 DNA reads TGTGCCAGCAGTCATGACAGGAGCTCTGGAAACACCATATATTTT.